The rows below give T cell receptor beta chains drawn from one sample of a study of blood T cell repertoires in COVID-19. Data came from immunoSEQ multiplex PCR; TCRdb stores just in-frame clones and leaves some out. Among 90,000 to 100,000 clones listed, around nine tenths were seen once. The sequencing sample was made of peripheral blood. Receptors were obtained from a man aged 50 to 59 with acute or convalescent COVID-19. CDR3s include the opening cysteine and the closing phenylalanine or tryptophan. Each record gives: V gene, D gene, J gene, clone size, CDR3 protein, CDR3 DNA. The D gene is left open where the match is weak. A row's size may be missing; if present it is once, few, many or a size class.

>TRBV12-5|.|TRBJ1-5|.
CASGLLTSNQPQHF
TGTGCTAGTGGTTTGCTCACAAGCAATCAGCCCCAGCATTTT
>TRBV6-5|TRBD2|TRBJ2-1|once
CASSYSLPSGNEQFF
TGTGCCAGCAGTTACTCCCTGCCTAGCGGGAATGAGCAGTTCTTC
>TRBV19|.|TRBJ2-1|once
CASSIGLLAVAQFF
TGTGCCAGTAGTATAGGACTTTTGGCGGTTGCGCAGTTCTTC
>TRBV19|.|TRBJ1-5|once
CASSIVTGNSNQPQHF
TGTGCCAGTAGTATAGTTACAGGAAATAGCAATCAGCCCCAGCATTTT
>TRBV4-2|TRBD2|TRBJ2-5|.
CASSQVAGEGETQYF
TGTGCCAGCAGCCAAGTGGCGGGAGAGGGGGAGACCCAGTACTTC
>TRBV5-1|TRBD1|TRBJ1-1|.
CASRGLPGQGEEAFF
TGCGCCAGCAGGGGATTACCGGGACAGGGAGAGGAAGCTTTCTTT
>TRBV19|TRBD1|TRBJ2-1|.
CARGQGRRSYNEQFF
TGTGCCAGGGGACAGGGAAGGAGGTCCTACAATGAGCAGTTCTTC
>TRBV18|.|TRBJ2-7|.
CASSPSNGDSYEQYF
TGTGCCAGCTCACCATCGAACGGGGATTCCTACGAGCAGTACTTC
>TRBV3-1/TRBV3-2|.|TRBJ2-1|.
CASSQLLYNEQFF
TGTGCCAGCAGCCAACTCCTTTACAATGAGCAGTTCTTC
>TRBV19|TRBD1|TRBJ1-4|.
CASRKGQGHNEKLFF
TGTGCCAGTAGGAAAGGACAGGGGCATAATGAAAAACTGTTTTTT
>TRBV19|.|TRBJ2-5|.
CASRGWARQETQYF
TGTGCCAGCCGGGGTTGGGCCAGACAAGAGACCCAGTACTTC
>TRBV3-1/TRBV3-2|.|TRBJ2-7|.
CASSHNLEQYF
TGTGCCAGCAGCCATAACTTGGAGCAGTACTTC
>TRBV5-1|TRBD1|TRBJ1-2|.
CASSEGQGARGYTF
TGCGCCAGCAGCGAAGGACAGGGGGCGCGTGGCTACACCTTC
>TRBV5-1|TRBD2|TRBJ2-7|few
CASRSGLAGVGEQYF
TGCGCCAGCAGGTCGGGACTAGCGGGAGTAGGCGAGCAGTACTTC
>TRBV5-3|.|TRBJ1-1|.
CARSLGGPSVNTEAFF
TGTGCCAGAAGCTTGGGAGGTCCAAGCGTTAACACTGAAGCTTTCTTT
>TRBV6-1|TRBD2|TRBJ2-7|.
CASSEIGGSSYEQYF
TGTGCCAGCAGTGAAATTGGCGGGAGCTCCTACGAGCAGTACTTC
>TRBV11-2|TRBD1|TRBJ2-7|once
CASSLVFGTGENYEQYF
TGTGCCAGCAGCTTAGTTTTTGGGACAGGGGAAAACTACGAGCAGTACTTC
>TRBV5-1|.|TRBJ1-3|.
CASSPGQNGNTIYF
TGCGCCAGCAGCCCAGGACAGAATGGAAACACCATATATTTT
>TRBV2|.|TRBJ2-1|.
CASSEAAVRYNEQFF
TGTGCCAGCAGTGAAGCAGCCGTGAGGTACAATGAGCAGTTCTTC
>TRBV23-1|TRBD2|TRBJ2-3|.
CASSQITSAKGDTQYF
TGCGCCAGCAGTCAAATCACTAGCGCCAAGGGAGATACGCAGTATTTT
>TRBV5-1|TRBD1|TRBJ2-7|.
CASSQDRLGIYEQYF
TGCGCCAGCAGCCAGGACAGGCTCGGGATCTACGAGCAGTACTTC
>TRBV28|.|TRBJ2-7|.
CASRGRYEQYF
TGTGCCAGCAGGGGCAGGTACGAGCAGTACTTC
>TRBV4-2|TRBD2|TRBJ2-2|.
CASSQAGLAANTGELFF
TGTGCCAGCAGCCAAGCCGGACTAGCGGCGAACACCGGGGAGCTGTTTTTT
>TRBV29-1|.|TRBJ1-1|.
CSVVEPQGAFF
TGCAGCGTTGTAGAGCCCCAGGGGGCTTTCTTT
>TRBV5-1|.|TRBJ2-3|.
CASSLAPISGTDTQYF
TGCGCCAGCAGCTTGGCGCCTATCTCAGGTACAGATACGCAGTATTTT
>TRBV25-1|TRBD1|TRBJ1-1|.
CASGRQGNTEAFF
TGTGCCAGCGGCCGACAGGGAAACACTGAAGCTTTCTTT
>TRBV9|.|TRBJ2-1|.
CASSVFSEQFF
TGTGCCAGCAGCGTATTCAGTGAGCAGTTCTTC
>TRBV11-2|.|TRBJ2-7|few
CASSSQGSPAYEQYF
TGTGCCAGCAGCTCGCAGGGGTCTCCGGCCTACGAGCAGTACTTC
>TRBV2|.|TRBJ1-6|few
CASAVGGRNSPLHF
TGTGCCAGCGCTGTCGGGGGGAGAAATTCACCCCTCCACTTT
>TRBV27|.|TRBJ1-6|.
CASSFNGDNSPLHF
TGTGCCAGCAGTTTTAACGGAGATAATTCACCCCTCCACTTT
>TRBV6-5|.|TRBJ1-5|.
CASRAQGHANQPQHF
TGTGCCAGCAGGGCTCAGGGACACGCGAATCAGCCCCAGCATTTT
>TRBV5-1|TRBD1|TRBJ2-7|.
CASSLHRDRGYEQYF
TGCGCCAGCAGCTTGCACCGGGACAGGGGGTACGAGCAGTACTTC
>TRBV2|TRBD1|TRBJ1-6|.
CASISDRGANSPLHF
TGTGCCAGCATTTCGGACAGGGGCGCAAATTCACCCCTCCACTTT
>TRBV6-5|.|TRBJ1-5|.
CASSYFRSGDQPQHF
TGTGCCAGCAGTTACTTCCGGTCGGGGGATCAGCCCCAGCATTTT
>TRBV5-1|TRBD1|TRBJ2-3|few
CASSLDRARTDTQYF
TGCGCCAGCAGCCTTGACAGGGCCCGCACAGATACGCAGTATTTT
>TRBV5-4|TRBD1|TRBJ1-2|.
CASRLTGGPYGYTF
TGTGCCAGCAGATTGACAGGGGGGCCGTATGGCTACACCTTC
>TRBV27|.|TRBJ2-3|.
CASSQGTDTQYF
TGTGCCAGCAGTCAGGGGACAGATACGCAGTATTTT
>TRBV18|TRBD1|TRBJ1-2|.
CASSPSGQGTNYGYTF
TGTGCCAGCTCACCAAGCGGACAGGGGACTAACTATGGCTACACCTTC
>TRBV30|.|TRBJ1-1|.
CASQGDTEAFF
TGTGCCTCACAGGGAGACACTGAAGCTTTCTTT
>TRBV28|TRBD2|TRBJ2-7|.
CASRQSGVSSYEQYF
TGTGCCAGCAGACAAAGCGGGGTTAGCTCCTACGAGCAGTACTTC
>TRBV2|.|TRBJ1-4|.
CASTGGLTTNEKLFF
TGTGCCAGCACTGGTGGACTAACAACTAATGAAAAACTGTTTTTT
>TRBV13|TRBD2|TRBJ2-1|.
CASATSGSAAYNEQFF
TGTGCCAGCGCTACTAGCGGGAGTGCTGCCTACAATGAGCAGTTCTTC
>TRBV29-1|.|TRBJ1-1|.
CSEKVGDEAFF
TGCAGCGAGAAAGTAGGGGATGAAGCTTTCTTT
>TRBV19|.|TRBJ2-1|.
CASSLDWSSYNEQFF
TGTGCCAGTAGTCTTGACTGGAGCTCCTACAATGAGCAGTTCTTC
>TRBV15|TRBD2|TRBJ2-1|once
CATGLGGRLYNEQFF
TGTGCCACCGGCCTCGGCGGGAGACTGTACAATGAGCAGTTCTTC
>TRBV5-6|.|TRBJ1-2|.
CASSLNRRALGGYTF
TGTGCCAGCAGCTTGAACCGCAGGGCCCTCGGGGGCTACACCTTC
>TRBV7-9|TRBD1|TRBJ2-2|.
CATLPRGQVMNTGELFF
TGTGCCACACTTCCCCGGGGACAGGTCATGAACACCGGGGAGCTGTTTTTT
>TRBV7-2|TRBD2|TRBJ2-7|once
CASSFSGGTSFEQYF
TGTGCCAGCAGCTTCTCGGGAGGCACCTCTTTCGAGCAGTACTTC
>TRBV2|TRBD2|TRBJ2-1|.
CASRIKRLAVYNEQFF
TGTGCCAGCAGGATTAAGCGTCTAGCGGTATACAATGAGCAGTTCTTC
>TRBV5-1|.|TRBJ2-2|.
CASSSALGGTGELFF
TGCGCCAGCAGCTCAGCCCTGGGGGGTACCGGGGAGCTGTTTTTT
>TRBV5-1|TRBD1|TRBJ2-2|.
CASSPGQGNTGELFF
TGCGCCAGCAGCCCTGGACAGGGAAACACCGGGGAGCTGTTTTTT
>TRBV9|TRBD2|TRBJ2-1|once
CASSAGKSGANYNEQFF
TGTGCCAGCAGCGCGGGGAAAAGCGGGGCTAACTACAATGAGCAGTTCTTC
>TRBV19|.|TRBJ1-1|.
CASSILQGPLGTEAFF
TGTGCCAGTAGTATACTACAGGGCCCCCTAGGCACTGAAGCTTTCTTT
>TRBV18|TRBD2|TRBJ2-7|.
CASSQGGPGYEQYF
TGTGCCAGCTCACAGGGAGGGCCCGGCTACGAGCAGTACTTC
>TRBV27|.|TRBJ1-5|.
CASSYINQPQHF
TGTGCCAGCAGTTATATTAATCAGCCCCAGCATTTT
>TRBV28|TRBD1|TRBJ1-2|.
CASSSGTVHAGYTF
TGTGCCAGCAGTTCGGGGACAGTGCACGCTGGCTACACCTTC
>TRBV29-1|.|TRBJ2-1|.
CSVEEARYNEQFF
TGCAGCGTTGAAGAGGCCCGATACAATGAGCAGTTCTTC
>TRBV5-4|.|TRBJ2-7|few
CASSPSRFGENPYEQYF
TGTGCCAGCAGCCCCTCGCGGTTTGGCGAAAACCCCTACGAGCAGTACTTC
>TRBV7-9|.|TRBJ1-2|.
CASSLGGAGYTF
TGTGCCAGCAGCTTGGGTGGGGCTGGCTACACCTTC